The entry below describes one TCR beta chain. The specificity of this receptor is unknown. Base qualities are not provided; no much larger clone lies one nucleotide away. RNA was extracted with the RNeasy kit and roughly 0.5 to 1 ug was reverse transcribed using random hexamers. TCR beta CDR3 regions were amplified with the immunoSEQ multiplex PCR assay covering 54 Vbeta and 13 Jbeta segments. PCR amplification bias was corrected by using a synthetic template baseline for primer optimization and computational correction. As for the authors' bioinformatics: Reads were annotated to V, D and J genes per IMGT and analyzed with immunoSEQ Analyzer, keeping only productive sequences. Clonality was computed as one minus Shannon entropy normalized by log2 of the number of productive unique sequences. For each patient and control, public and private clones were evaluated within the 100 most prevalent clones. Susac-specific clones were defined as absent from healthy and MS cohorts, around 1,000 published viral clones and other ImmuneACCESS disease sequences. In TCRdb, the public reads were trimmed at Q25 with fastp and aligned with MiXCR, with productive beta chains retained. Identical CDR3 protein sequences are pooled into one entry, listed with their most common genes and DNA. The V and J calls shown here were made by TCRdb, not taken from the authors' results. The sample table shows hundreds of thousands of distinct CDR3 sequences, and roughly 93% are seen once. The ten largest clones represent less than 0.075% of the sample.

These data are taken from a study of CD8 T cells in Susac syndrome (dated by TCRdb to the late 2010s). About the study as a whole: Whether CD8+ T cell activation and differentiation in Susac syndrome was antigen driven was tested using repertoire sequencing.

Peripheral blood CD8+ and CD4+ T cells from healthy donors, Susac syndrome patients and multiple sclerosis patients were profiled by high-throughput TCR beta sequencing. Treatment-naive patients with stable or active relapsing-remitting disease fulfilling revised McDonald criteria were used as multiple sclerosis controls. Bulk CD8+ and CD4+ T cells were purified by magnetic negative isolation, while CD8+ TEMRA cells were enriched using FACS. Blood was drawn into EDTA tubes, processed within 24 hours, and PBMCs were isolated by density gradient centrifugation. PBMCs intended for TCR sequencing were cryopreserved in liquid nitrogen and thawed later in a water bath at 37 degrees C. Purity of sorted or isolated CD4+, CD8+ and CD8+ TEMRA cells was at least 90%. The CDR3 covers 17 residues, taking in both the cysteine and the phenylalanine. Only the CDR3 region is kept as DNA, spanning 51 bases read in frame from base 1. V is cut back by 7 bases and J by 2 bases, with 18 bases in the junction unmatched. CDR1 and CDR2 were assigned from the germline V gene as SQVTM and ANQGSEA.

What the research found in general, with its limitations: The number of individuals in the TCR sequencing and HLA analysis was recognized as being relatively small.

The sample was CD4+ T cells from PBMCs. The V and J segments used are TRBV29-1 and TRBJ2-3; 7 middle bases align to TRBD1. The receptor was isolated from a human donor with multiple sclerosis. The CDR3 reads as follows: CSARAPRGSGFTDTQYF. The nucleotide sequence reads TGCAGCGCCAGGGCCCCCAGGGGGAGCGGATTCACAGATACGCAGTATTTT.